This TCR beta chain comes out of a study of blood T cell repertoires in COVID-19. Study as a whole: The samples span acute and convalescent COVID-19 from the United States, Italy and Spain. PBMCs, B-cell-depleted T cells, or T cells provided the cDNA or gDNA that made up the material.

Authors' data handling: From reference gene primer amplification, estimates of nucleated cell counts were derived. TCRdb keeps only in-frame clones here, not all; method: immunoSEQ multiplex PCR. The V and J calls and clone size are taken from that table; D and trimming were inferred from the DNA. The sample records about 430,000 clones, around 90% being singletons. Enrolled during active infection, Seattle patients were then followed longitudinally. CDR1 and CDR2 (germline): KGHDR, SFDVKD. This CDR3 has 15 amino acids. V was trimmed by 1 base and J by 3 bases, leaving 8 bases between them. Sample: peripheral blood. This TCR came from a man younger than 35 with COVID-19, enrolled during active disease. The rearrangement joins TRBV24-1 to TRBJ1-4; D is possibly TRBD1 (6 bases). In DNA form, the CDR3 reads TGTGCCACCAGTGATTTAAACAGGGCTAATGAAAAACTGTTTTTT. Amino acids: CATSDLNRANEKLFF.